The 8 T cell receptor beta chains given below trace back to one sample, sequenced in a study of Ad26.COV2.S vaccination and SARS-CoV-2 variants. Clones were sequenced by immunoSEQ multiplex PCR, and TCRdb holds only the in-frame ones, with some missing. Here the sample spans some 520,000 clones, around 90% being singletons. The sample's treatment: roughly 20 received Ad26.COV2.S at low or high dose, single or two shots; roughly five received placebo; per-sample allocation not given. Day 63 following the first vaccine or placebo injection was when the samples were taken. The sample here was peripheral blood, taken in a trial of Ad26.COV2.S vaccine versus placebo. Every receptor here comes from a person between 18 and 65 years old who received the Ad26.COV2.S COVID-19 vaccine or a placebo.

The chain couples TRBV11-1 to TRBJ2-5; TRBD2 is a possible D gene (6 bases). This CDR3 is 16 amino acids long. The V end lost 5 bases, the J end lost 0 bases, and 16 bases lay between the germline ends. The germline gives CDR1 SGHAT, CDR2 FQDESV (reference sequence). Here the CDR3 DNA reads TGTGCCAGCAGCCGCGGGACTTTGGGATACCAAGAGACCCAGTACTTC. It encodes CASSRGTLGYQETQYF.

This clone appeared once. DNA for the CDR3: TGCGCCAGCAGCCAACGTAGCGCCCACCTCTACAATGAGCAGTTCTTC. As protein: CASSQRSAHLYNEQFF. The chain uses TRBV4-1 and TRBJ2-1; a possible D gene is TRBD2 (5 bases). The germline V gene has CDR1 MGHRA and CDR2 YSYEKL. Trimming cost V 2 bases and J 3 bases, with 14 bases left between them. The CDR3 extends over 16 amino acids.

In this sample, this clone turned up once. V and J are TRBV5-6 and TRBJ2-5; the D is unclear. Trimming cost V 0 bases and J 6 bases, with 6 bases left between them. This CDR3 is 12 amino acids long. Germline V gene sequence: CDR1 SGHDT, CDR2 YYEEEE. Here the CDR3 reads CASSLGYQTQYF. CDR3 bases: TGTGCCAGCAGCTTGGGGTACCAGACCCAGTACTTC.

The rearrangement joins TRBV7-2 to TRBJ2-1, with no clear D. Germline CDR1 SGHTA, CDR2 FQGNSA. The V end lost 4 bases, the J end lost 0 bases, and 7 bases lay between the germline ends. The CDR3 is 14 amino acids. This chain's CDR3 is CASSSPGSYNEQFF. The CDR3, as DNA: TGTGCCAGCAGCTCTCCCGGCTCCTACAATGAGCAGTTCTTC.

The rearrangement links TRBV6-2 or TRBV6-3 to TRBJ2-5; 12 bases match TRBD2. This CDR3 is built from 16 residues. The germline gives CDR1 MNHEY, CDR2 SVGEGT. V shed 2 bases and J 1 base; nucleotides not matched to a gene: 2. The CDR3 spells CASSYLAGGPQETQYF. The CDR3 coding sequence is TGTGCCAGCAGTTACCTAGCGGGAGGGCCCCAAGAGACCCAGTACTTC.

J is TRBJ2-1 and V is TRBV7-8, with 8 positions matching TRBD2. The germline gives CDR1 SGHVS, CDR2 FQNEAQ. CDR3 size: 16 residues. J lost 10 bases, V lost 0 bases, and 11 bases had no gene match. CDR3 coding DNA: TGTGCCAGCAGCTTAGCGCAGGGGACTAGATTTTCCGAGCAGTTCTTC. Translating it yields CASSLAQGTRFSEQFF.

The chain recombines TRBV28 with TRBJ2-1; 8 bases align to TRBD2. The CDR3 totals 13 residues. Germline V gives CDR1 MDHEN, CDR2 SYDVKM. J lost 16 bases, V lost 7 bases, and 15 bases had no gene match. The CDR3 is CASTSGGGNPRFF. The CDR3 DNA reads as TGTGCCAGCACCTCGGGAGGGGGGAACCCGCGATTCTTC.

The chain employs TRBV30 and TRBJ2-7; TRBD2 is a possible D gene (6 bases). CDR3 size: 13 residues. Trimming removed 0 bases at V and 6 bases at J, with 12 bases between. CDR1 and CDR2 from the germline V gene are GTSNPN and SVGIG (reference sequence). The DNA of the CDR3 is TGTGCCTGGAGTGTAATTGGGGGGATCGAGCAGTACTTC. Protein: CAWSVIGGIEQYF.